The 10 T cell receptor beta chains below all came from one sample that was sequenced in a study of shared clonotypes between healthy human individuals (dated by TCRdb to 2020 to 2022). The library relied on the immunoSEQ multiplex PCR assay. TCRdb took over this immuneACCESS table, retaining in-frame rearrangements with V and J assigned. Such tables are incomplete; in checked studies, under half of the missing clones stem from an unresolved V gene, and the remainder is unexplained. The sample data list approximately 2.1 million clones, and 90% to 95% of these were observed just once. 0.3% to 0.4% of the sample is held by the ten biggest clonotypes. The material sequenced was naive CD4+ T cells from PBMCs. Read against the paper, the sample's cell subset or site label means: CD45RA+ positively selected. All receptors derive from a man aged 18 to 35 in good health. Some clones in this sample may be carry-over from other donors' samples.

The J gene is TRBJ2-7, the V gene TRBV25-1, with a tentative D call TRBD1 (5 bases). Germline V gene lookup returns CDR1 MGHDK and CDR2 SYGVNS. Trimming cost V 3 bases and J 0 bases, with 12 bases left between them. CDR3 size: 15 residues. For the CDR3, the DNA is TGTGCCAGCAGTGACCCTGGCAGGGCCTCCTACGAGCAGTACTTC. Amino acids: CASSDPGRASYEQYF.

The V and J genes are TRBV7-8 and TRBJ2-1; TRBD2 matches 14 bases. This CDR3 has 16 residues. The ends lost 6 bases at V and 14 bases at J; junction bases unmatched: 15. CDR1 and CDR2 (germline): SGHVS, FQNEAQ. This CDR3 reads CASSPRGLAGVERKFF. The DNA of the CDR3 is TGTGCCAGCAGTCCCCGGGGACTAGCGGGAGTTGAACGGAAGTTCTTC.

The chain couples TRBV28 to TRBJ2-5; tentatively, D is TRBD1 or TRBD2 (5 bases each). Looked up from germline, CDR1 is MDHEN and CDR2 is SYDVKM. This CDR3 contains 19 residues. Trimming removed 7 bases from V and 3 bases from J, with 30 bases in between. CDR3 nucleotides: TGTGCCAGCAATTTGGGGCGGAGTCCGGGACGTCTTACCGAAGAGACCCAGTACTTC. This translates into CASNLGRSPGRLTEETQYF.

This chain uses TRBV5-1 with TRBJ2-5, with TRBD2 matching 10 bases. V lost 2 bases and J lost 2; bases outside the gene matches: 3. Germline CDR1 reads SGHRS; CDR2 reads YFSETQ. The CDR3 covers 15 residues. CDR3 amino acids: CASSFLAGEQETQYF. Here the CDR3 DNA reads TGCGCCAGCAGCTTTCTAGCGGGGGAACAAGAGACCCAGTACTTC.

The chain recombines TRBV5-5 with TRBJ1-6, with D unclear. Germline CDR1 SGHKS, CDR2 YYEKEE (reference sequence). The CDR3 extends over 15 amino acids. V lost 0 bases and J 10 bases, leaving 14 bases between the germline ends. The CDR3 DNA is TGTGCCAGCAGCTTGGTCGCCCAGAAGACCTCACCCCTCCACTTT. Residues: CASSLVAQKTSPLHF. The whole variable domain, remainder taken from reference TRBV5-5 and TRBJ1-6, is DAGVTQSPTHLIKTRGQQVTLRCSPISGHKSVSWYQQVLGQGPQFIFQYYEKEERGRGNFPDRFSARQFPNYSSELNVNALLLGDSALYLCASSLVAQKTSPLHFGNGTRLTVT.

The chain recombines TRBV9 with TRBJ1-2; D not certain. This CDR3 region has 16 residues. Trimming stripped 3 bases from V and 4 bases from J, with 19 bases between. Per germline, CDR1 SGDLS and CDR2 YYNGEE. CDR3 nucleotides: TGTGCCAGCAGCGGAATGCGAAGTGGTTCGGGCTATGGCTACACCTTC. Its translation: CASSGMRSGSGYGYTF.

The chain combines TRBV5-1 with TRBJ1-3, with 8 bases identical to TRBD1. CDR3 length: 14 amino acids. Trimming at V came to 6 bases and at J to 5 bases, leaving 7 bases not matched to a gene. Germline V gene lookup returns CDR1 SGHRS and CDR2 YFSETQ. As DNA, the CDR3 is TGCGCCAGCAAAAAGGACAGGGAGAGAAACACCATATATTTT. This encodes CASKKDRERNTIYF.

The CDR3 is CASSVTGLPPGANVLTF. CDR3 sequence (DNA): TGTGCCAGCAGTGTGACAGGGTTACCCCCTGGGGCCAACGTCCTGACTTTC. This chain links TRBV6-1 with TRBJ2-6; 7 bases align to TRBD1. CDR1 is MNHNS and CDR2 is SASEGT in the germline V gene. V shed 4 bases and J 2 bases; nucleotides not matched to a gene: 8. The CDR3 has 17 amino acids.

With respect to this clone: The sample has other DNA sequences that encode this CDR3 too. V usage is TRBV5-1 and J usage is TRBJ2-1; D is uncertain. The germline gives CDR1 SGHRS, CDR2 YFSETQ. This CDR3 region has 12 residues. V was shortened by 1 base and J by 7 bases, with 6 bases between the two germline ends. The CDR3 nucleotides read TGCGCCAGCAGCTTGTTGGGGAATGAGCAGTTCTTC. Its protein product is CASSLLGNEQFF.

This chain joins TRBV27 and TRBJ2-6, with D hard to call. The germline gives CDR1 MNHEY, CDR2 SMNVEV (reference sequence). V was shortened by 3 bases and J by 4 bases, with 13 bases between the two germline ends. The CDR3 consists of 16 residues. CDR3 DNA sequence: TGTGCCAGCAGTTTTGTCCCTCCAAGGGGGGCCAACGTCCTGACTTTC. The encoded protein is CASSFVPPRGANVLTF. Full variable domain (remainder filled in from reference TRBV27 and TRBJ2-6): EAQVTQNPRYLITVTGKKLTVTCSQNMNHEYMSWYRQDPGLGLRQIYYSMNVEVTDKGDVPEGYKVSRKEKRNFPLILESPSPNQTSLYFCASSFVPPRGANVLTFGAGSRLTVL.